The clone carrying this TCR beta chain showed up many times. This sample is part of a study of neurological immune-mediated disorders. The CDR3 is 12 residues long. Trimming cost V 3 bases and J 11 bases; bases outside gene matches: 6. Via MiXCR, TCRdb re-called the 5' RACE reads, giving one row per CDR3 protein. The data contain under 45,000 distinct CDR3 sequences, 2% to 3% of them seen just once; the ten biggest clones take up approximately 2.4%. The sequence came from a man aged 45 to 65 with multiple sclerosis. The chain couples TRBV12-3 or TRBV12-4 to TRBJ1-1; TRBD1 agrees at 7 bases. Specimen: PBMCs. The CDR3: CASSFPTGWAFF. DNA for the CDR3: TGTGCCAGCAGTTTCCCGACAGGGTGGGCTTTCTTT.